The rows below give T cell receptor beta chains drawn from one sample of a study of T cells in Graves' hyperthyroidism and ophthalmopathy. TCRdb independently ran MiXCR on the multiplex PCR reads; one entry per CDR3 protein. There are around 380,000 distinct CDR3 sequences in the sample; about 13% occur only once, and less than 25% lies in the top ten. What was sequenced was blood. The receptors come from a man younger than 45 with Graves' hyperthyroidism that later progressed to Graves' ophthalmopathy. The CDR3 runs from the conserved cysteine through the conserved F or W.

length: 18
V: TRBV9
J: TRBJ2-2
CDR3: CASSVGRLVTSNTGELFF

length: 10
V: TRBV9
J: TRBJ1-4
CDR3: CASSVIKLFF

length: 15
V: TRBV6-1
J: TRBJ1-5
CDR3: CASSQGGARGQPQHF

length: 13
V: TRBV24-1
J: TRBJ1-1
CDR3: CATRDQGAGEAFF

length: 15
V: TRBV7-3
J: TRBJ2-1
CDR3: CASSLLGGDYNEQFF

length: 17
V: TRBV27
J: TRBJ2-1
CDR3: CASWDGGPTVSYNEQFF

length: 18
V: TRBV6-1
J: TRBJ1-3
CDR3: CASSRLTGIGMGGNTIYF

length: 15
V: TRBV19
J: TRBJ2-1
CDR3: CASSIDGTGLNEQFF

length: 14
V: TRBV28
J: TRBJ1-2
CDR3: CASSFRGVPRGYTF

length: 16
V: TRBV20-1
J: TRBJ2-4
CDR3: CSARDRQGRAKNIQYF

length: 16
V: TRBV24-1
J: TRBJ1-5
CDR3: CATSESTGRSNQPQHF

length: 15
V: TRBV5-1
J: TRBJ2-2
CDR3: CASSLTPVGTGELFF

length: 11
V: TRBV19
J: TRBJ2-7
CDR3: CASSTGDEQYF

length: 14
V: TRBV7-6
J: TRBJ1-3
CDR3: CASRGGHSGNTIYF

length: 13
V: TRBV28
J: TRBJ2-7
CDR3: CASSFSSSYEQYF

length: 15
V: TRBV6-2/TRBV6-3
J: TRBJ2-7
CDR3: CASSETSGGFYEQYF

length: 16
V: TRBV30
J: TRBJ1-2
CDR3: CAWSVLPGGTNYGYTF

length: 15
V: TRBV24-1
J: TRBJ2-1
CDR3: CATSDSGRQYNEQFF

length: 12
V: TRBV5-5
J: TRBJ1-4
CDR3: CASSRQGGKLVF

length: 14
V: TRBV5-1
J: TRBJ1-5
CDR3: CASSLSGGHQPQHF

length: 13
V: TRBV9
J: TRBJ2-5
CDR3: CASSPDRVQTQYF

length: 15
V: TRBV4-1
J: TRBJ1-6
CDR3: CASSGGHSYNSPLHF

length: 15
V: TRBV19
J: TRBJ1-2
CDR3: CASSIEGQGAIGYTF

length: 15
V: TRBV5-8
J: TRBJ2-7
CDR3: CASSLWLAWEYEQYF

length: 14
V: TRBV10-3
J: TRBJ1-1
CDR3: CAIMMGGQGTEAFF

length: 13
V: TRBV7-2
J: TRBJ1-2
CDR3: CASSLGGSGGYTF

length: 13
V: TRBV11-2
J: TRBJ1-2
CDR3: CASSLDREDGYTF

length: 12
V: TRBV29-1
J: TRBJ1-1
CDR3: CSVEDPGAEAFF

length: 17
V: TRBV7-9
J: TRBJ2-5
CDR3: CASFHGAGTGGRETQYF

length: 14
V: TRBV20-1
J: TRBJ1-2
CDR3: CSATTGTPKDGYTF

length: 16
V: TRBV3-1
J: TRBJ2-6
CDR3: CASSLRLGPGANVLTF

length: 14
V: TRBV7-9
J: TRBJ2-5
CDR3: CASSPGTGKRSQYF

length: 15
V: TRBV7-2
J: TRBJ2-2
CDR3: CASSLRGRITGELFF

length: 16
V: TRBV2
J: TRBJ1-1
CDR3: CASSEATGTGSTEAFF

length: 12
V: TRBV2
J: TRBJ1-1
CDR3: CASKIMNTEAFF

length: 15
V: TRBV6-5
J: TRBJ1-1
CDR3: CASSYSGMGNTEAFF

length: 14
V: TRBV13
J: TRBJ1-2
CDR3: CASSLGRAQYGYTF

length: 13
V: TRBV19
J: TRBJ1-4
CDR3: CASQHREGSKLFF

length: 18
V: TRBV20-1
J: TRBJ2-1
CDR3: CSARDNPKNRGSYNEQFF

length: 15
V: TRBV4-1
J: TRBJ1-2
CDR3: CASSQVGGSNYGYTF

length: 16
V: TRBV7-9
J: TRBJ2-2
CDR3: CASSSLETVNTGELFF

length: 14
V: TRBV7-2
J: TRBJ2-3
CDR3: CASSWGLAGGTQYF

length: 17
V: TRBV7-9
J: TRBJ2-1
CDR3: CASSSFLTSGGVDEQFF

length: 15
V: TRBV5-1
J: TRBJ1-4
CDR3: CASSLGTGRHEKLFF

length: 17
V: TRBV28
J: TRBJ2-3
CDR3: CASSFPPETTSTDTQYF

length: 15
V: TRBV3-1
J: TRBJ1-6
CDR3: CASSQAGGPKLPLHF

length: 16
V: TRBV28
J: TRBJ1-4
CDR3: CASRGTGGGINEKLFF

length: 15
V: TRBV5-1
J: TRBJ1-5
CDR3: CASSLEGVRGQPQHF

length: 13
V: TRBV2
J: TRBJ1-5
CDR3: CASSERSGGPQHF